This is a list of T cell receptor beta chains from one sample in a study of vaccination effects on CD4 cells after COVID-19. The antigens for these receptors are not known. The protocol was immunoSEQ multiplex PCR, while the TCRdb copy is restricted to in-frame clones and leaves out a portion. The repertoire holds fewer than 85,000 clones, with 74% as singletons. The specimen comprised CD4+ T cells from PBMCs cultured without peptide, sampled after COVID-19 vaccination. The receptors shown here come from a human donor who received a COVID-19 vaccine. Each CDR3 is given with its conserved first and last residue. A D gene is named only where the DNA matches it firmly. Some rows have no size entry. The others give once, few or many, or a class for an expanded clone.

length: 19
V: TRBV3-1/TRBV3-2
D: -
J: TRBJ2-6
size: -
CDR3: CASSQDWYQGGAGANVLTF
DNA: TGTGCCAGCAGCCAAGATTGGTACCAGGGCGGAGCTGGGGCCAACGTCCTGACTTTC

length: 17
V: TRBV4-1
D: TRBD2
J: TRBJ2-2
size: few
CDR3: CASSRSGGHINTGELFF
DNA: TGCGCCAGCAGCCGTAGCGGGGGGCATATAAACACCGGGGAGCTGTTTTTT

length: 17
V: TRBV19
D: TRBD2
J: TRBJ2-2
size: -
CDR3: CASMSVAGYTNTGELFF
DNA: TGTGCCAGTATGAGCGTAGCGGGTTATACGAACACCGGGGAGCTGTTTTTT

length: 15
V: TRBV6-5
D: TRBD1
J: TRBJ1-6
size: -
CDR3: CASGGPGQGNSPLHF
DNA: TGTGCCAGCGGCGGTCCGGGACAGGGAAATTCACCCCTCCACTTT

length: 15
V: TRBV6-5
D: TRBD1
J: TRBJ1-2
size: few
CDR3: CASNEGQGGRYGYTF
DNA: TGTGCCAGCAACGAAGGGCAGGGGGGCAGGTATGGCTACACCTTC

length: 13
V: TRBV11-1
D: -
J: TRBJ1-1
size: few
CDR3: CASSLLKGMEAFF
DNA: TGTGCCAGCAGCTTACTAAAGGGGATGGAAGCTTTCTTT

length: 17
V: TRBV7-2
D: TRBD1
J: TRBJ1-3
size: -
CDR3: CASSGRLDRVPGNTIYF
DNA: TGTGCCAGCAGCGGACGACTGGACAGGGTGCCCGGAAACACCATATATTTT

length: 13
V: TRBV15
D: -
J: TRBJ2-5
size: few
CDR3: CATSRAYLETQYF
DNA: TGTGCCACCAGCAGAGCCTATCTTGAGACCCAGTACTTC

length: 15
V: TRBV11-1
D: -
J: TRBJ1-1
size: once
CDR3: CASSFSGLMNTEAFF
DNA: TGTGCCAGCAGCTTTAGTGGTCTCATGAACACTGAAGCTTTCTTT

length: 12
V: TRBV14
D: -
J: TRBJ2-5
size: -
CDR3: CASSPQGKTQYF
DNA: TGTGCCAGCAGCCCGCAGGGGAAGACCCAGTACTTC

length: 15
V: TRBV2
D: -
J: TRBJ1-6
size: -
CDR3: CASSVRQQDNSPLHF
DNA: TGTGCCAGCAGTGTCCGACAACAAGATAATTCACCCCTCCACTTT

length: 14
V: TRBV5-1
D: -
J: TRBJ1-4
size: -
CDR3: CASSLTGGGGELFF
DNA: TGCGCCAGCAGCTTGACAGGTGGAGGGGGAGAACTGTTTTTT